What follows are 13 T cell receptor beta chains derived from one specimen sequenced in a study of blood T cell repertoires in COVID-19. The data were produced by immunoSEQ multiplex PCR, yet TCRdb's version contains in-frame clones alone and is incomplete. The sample includes around 260,000 clones, approximately 90% seen only once; the top ten take 3.5% to 4%. Input material: peripheral blood. The receptors derive from a man between 18 and 29 years old with active or convalescent COVID-19.

This rearrangement joins TRBV5-1 to TRBJ2-2; TRBD2 agrees at 12 bases. This CDR3 is 16 amino acids long. Germline V gene lookup returns CDR1 SGHRS and CDR2 YFSETQ. After removal of 0 bases from V and 5 bases from J, the junction contained 2 bases not matched to a gene. This CDR3 reads CASSLGTSGDTGELFF. The CDR3 DNA follows: TGCGCCAGCAGCTTGGGGACTAGCGGGGATACCGGGGAGCTGTTTTTT.

This chain uses TRBV28 with TRBJ1-1, with D possibly matching TRBD1 (6 bases). Germline V gene data show CDR1 as MDHEN and CDR2 as SYDVKM. With 7 bases removed from V and 10 bases from J, the gap between germline ends came to 13 bases. The CDR3 loop spans 11 amino acids. The CDR3 loop is CASTVGALAFF. The DNA for the CDR3 is TGTGCCAGCACCGTGGGGGCACTAGCTTTCTTT.

This clone was counted ten times or more. This chain's CDR3 is CASGRGETDTQYF. Written as DNA, the CDR3 is TGTGCCAGCGGCCGAGGTGAAACAGATACGCAGTATTTT. The V call is TRBV6-5, the J call TRBJ2-3, with D unclear. Germline values: CDR1 MNHEY, CDR2 SVGAGI. V dropped 8 bases and J dropped 3 bases, with 12 bases sitting between them. The CDR3 contains 13 residues.

V gene TRBV28 combines with J gene TRBJ2-3; the match to TRBD2 covers 10 bases. The CDR3 is 15 residues long. With 4 bases clipped from V and 6 bases from J, the junction kept 7 bases outside the gene matches. Germline values: CDR1 MDHEN, CDR2 SYDVKM. CDR3 in amino acids: CASSSSGRRFDTQYF. The CDR3 coding sequence is TGTGCCAGCAGTTCTAGCGGGAGACGATTTGATACGCAGTATTTT.

This CDR3 reads CASSPRDRVFSYYGYTF. In DNA, the CDR3 is TGTGCCAGCAGCCCTAGGGACAGGGTTTTTAGTTACTATGGCTACACCTTC. This chain connects TRBV13 to TRBJ1-2, with 9 positions matching TRBD1. CDR3 length equals 17 residues. V lost 5 bases, J lost 3 bases, and 13 bases stayed unmatched. Germline-derived CDR1 and CDR2 are PRHDT and FYEKMQ (reference sequence).

The gene calls are TRBV28 and TRBJ2-3, with TRBD2 identical over 10 bases. The CDR3 covers 15 residues. Germline V gene sequence: CDR1 MDHEN, CDR2 SYDVKM. V lost 7 bases and J lost 1; bases outside the gene matches: 5. The chain's CDR3 is CASTGLAGGTDTQYF. The CDR3 region has the DNA TGTGCCAGCACGGGGCTAGCGGGAGGCACAGATACGCAGTATTTT.

This sequence joins TRBV12-5 and TRBJ1-5; 9 bases align to TRBD1. Looked up from germline, CDR1 is LGHNT and CDR2 is FRNRAP. Trimming at V came to 7 bases and at J to 0 bases, leaving 4 bases not matched to a gene. The CDR3 extends over 15 amino acids. In DNA form, the CDR3 reads TGTGCTAGTGCCCTACAGGGGGCTAGCAATCAGCCCCAGCATTTT. It translates to CASALQGASNQPQHF.

The gene calls are TRBV3-1 (or the pseudogene TRBV3-2) and TRBJ2-5, with D hard to call. Germline V CDR1 and CDR2: LGHDT, YNNKEL (reference sequence). The CDR3 totals 13 residues. The germline V and J ends were trimmed by 1 base and 5 bases, with 8 bases remaining between them. CDR3 in amino acids: CASSQGGRETQYF. CDR3 nucleotides: TGTGCCAGCAGCCAAGGCGGTCGGGAGACCCAGTACTTC.

The genes are TRBV21-1 and TRBJ1-3. TRBV21-1 has pseudogene status. There are 14 residues in the CDR3. CDR3 sequence: CASSCRERGNTIYF. CDR3 nucleotides: TGTGCCAGCAGCTGCCGGGAAAGAGGAAACACCATATATTTT.

V is TRBV28 and J is TRBJ1-5; D is perhaps TRBD1 (6 bases). The CDR3 has 14 amino acids. The ends were cut back, 6 bases at V and 1 base at J, with 10 bases in the middle. Germline V lookup: CDR1 MDHEN, CDR2 SYDVKM. The CDR3 spells CASSVTGSNQPQHF. CDR3 DNA sequence: TGTGCCAGCAGCGTGACAGGAAGCAATCAGCCCCAGCATTTT.

The CDR3 spells CASTPGGQEDEKLFF. Written as DNA, the CDR3 is TGTGCCAGCACCCCGGGGGGACAGGAAGACGAAAAACTGTTTTTT. The V call is TRBV9, the J call TRBJ1-4; the match to TRBD1 covers 8 bases. Germline V CDR1 and CDR2: SGDLS, YYNGEE. With V trimmed by 6 bases and J by 8 bases, 12 bases remained unmatched. The CDR3 extends over 15 amino acids.

The chain joins TRBV15 to TRBJ2-1, with D perhaps TRBD1 (9 bases). Germline-derived CDR1 and CDR2 are LNHNV and YYDKDF (reference sequence). Trimming left V 5 bases short and J 6 bases short, with 26 bases between. The CDR3 consists of 18 residues. CDR3 residues: CATSGGQGGASGRNEQFF. The CDR3 bases are TGTGCCACCAGCGGGGGACAGGGTGGGGCTAGCGGGCGCAATGAGCAGTTCTTC.

This chain uses TRBV29-1 with TRBJ1-2; TRBD1 agrees at 10 bases. The CDR3 contains 13 residues. Germline V gene sequence: CDR1 SQVTM, CDR2 ANQGSEA. Germline trimming cut 7 bases from V and 4 bases from J; bases unmatched to any gene: 6. The CDR3 sequence: CSAGTGAGYGYTF. In DNA, the CDR3 is TGCAGCGCGGGGACAGGGGCTGGCTATGGCTACACCTTC.